The entry below gives a single T cell receptor (beta chain) sequence along with its context. Trimming cost V 3 bases and J 11 bases, with 13 bases left between them. The CDR3 consists of 11 residues. Germline CDR1 is GTSNPN and CDR2 is SVGIG (reference sequence). This sample was included in a study of blood T cell repertoires in COVID-19. Overall study: Samples representing acute and convalescent COVID-19 were sourced from the United States, Italy and Spain.

Assay: immunoSEQ multiplex PCR; the TCRdb copy retains only in-frame clones and omits some. The table lists some 140,000 clones, about four fifths of them singletons, with around 5% in the top ten. Seattle participants joined during active infection and were tracked over time. Sequenced material: peripheral blood. The rearrangement links TRBV30 to TRBJ1-1; no reliable D call. This TCR was recovered from a woman aged 70 to 79 with COVID-19, enrolled during active disease. DNA for the CDR3: TGTGCCTGGAGCCTCGAGCGGCGCGCTTTCTTT. Its protein product is CAWSLERRAFF.